This TCR beta chain was sequenced during a study of T cell responses to AZD1222 COVID-19 vaccine. Points from the study as a whole: Spike was spanned by vaccine-associated CD4 TCRs, which were dominant at 160-218 and 743-854.

With respect to this clone: Antigen specificity is unknown.

Repertoires were generated with immunoSEQ multiplex PCR, while TCRdb's copy carries only in-frame clones and drops some. The sample has tens of thousands of clones; roughly 85% are singletons. The CDR3 runs 15 residues. Trimming took 5 bases from V and 1 from J, leaving 14 bases between them. CDR1 SEHNR and CDR2 FQNEAQ come from the germline V gene (reference sequence). This clonotype was sampled from an adult in good health. The chain links TRBV7-9 to TRBJ1-1; D is perhaps TRBD1 (6 bases). The sequences come from peripheral blood, collected on day 0 of MenACWY control vaccination. The CDR3 sequence is CASSPNWGPNTEAFF. CDR3 in DNA: TGTGCCAGCAGCCCAAATTGGGGGCCGAACACTGAAGCTTTCTTT.